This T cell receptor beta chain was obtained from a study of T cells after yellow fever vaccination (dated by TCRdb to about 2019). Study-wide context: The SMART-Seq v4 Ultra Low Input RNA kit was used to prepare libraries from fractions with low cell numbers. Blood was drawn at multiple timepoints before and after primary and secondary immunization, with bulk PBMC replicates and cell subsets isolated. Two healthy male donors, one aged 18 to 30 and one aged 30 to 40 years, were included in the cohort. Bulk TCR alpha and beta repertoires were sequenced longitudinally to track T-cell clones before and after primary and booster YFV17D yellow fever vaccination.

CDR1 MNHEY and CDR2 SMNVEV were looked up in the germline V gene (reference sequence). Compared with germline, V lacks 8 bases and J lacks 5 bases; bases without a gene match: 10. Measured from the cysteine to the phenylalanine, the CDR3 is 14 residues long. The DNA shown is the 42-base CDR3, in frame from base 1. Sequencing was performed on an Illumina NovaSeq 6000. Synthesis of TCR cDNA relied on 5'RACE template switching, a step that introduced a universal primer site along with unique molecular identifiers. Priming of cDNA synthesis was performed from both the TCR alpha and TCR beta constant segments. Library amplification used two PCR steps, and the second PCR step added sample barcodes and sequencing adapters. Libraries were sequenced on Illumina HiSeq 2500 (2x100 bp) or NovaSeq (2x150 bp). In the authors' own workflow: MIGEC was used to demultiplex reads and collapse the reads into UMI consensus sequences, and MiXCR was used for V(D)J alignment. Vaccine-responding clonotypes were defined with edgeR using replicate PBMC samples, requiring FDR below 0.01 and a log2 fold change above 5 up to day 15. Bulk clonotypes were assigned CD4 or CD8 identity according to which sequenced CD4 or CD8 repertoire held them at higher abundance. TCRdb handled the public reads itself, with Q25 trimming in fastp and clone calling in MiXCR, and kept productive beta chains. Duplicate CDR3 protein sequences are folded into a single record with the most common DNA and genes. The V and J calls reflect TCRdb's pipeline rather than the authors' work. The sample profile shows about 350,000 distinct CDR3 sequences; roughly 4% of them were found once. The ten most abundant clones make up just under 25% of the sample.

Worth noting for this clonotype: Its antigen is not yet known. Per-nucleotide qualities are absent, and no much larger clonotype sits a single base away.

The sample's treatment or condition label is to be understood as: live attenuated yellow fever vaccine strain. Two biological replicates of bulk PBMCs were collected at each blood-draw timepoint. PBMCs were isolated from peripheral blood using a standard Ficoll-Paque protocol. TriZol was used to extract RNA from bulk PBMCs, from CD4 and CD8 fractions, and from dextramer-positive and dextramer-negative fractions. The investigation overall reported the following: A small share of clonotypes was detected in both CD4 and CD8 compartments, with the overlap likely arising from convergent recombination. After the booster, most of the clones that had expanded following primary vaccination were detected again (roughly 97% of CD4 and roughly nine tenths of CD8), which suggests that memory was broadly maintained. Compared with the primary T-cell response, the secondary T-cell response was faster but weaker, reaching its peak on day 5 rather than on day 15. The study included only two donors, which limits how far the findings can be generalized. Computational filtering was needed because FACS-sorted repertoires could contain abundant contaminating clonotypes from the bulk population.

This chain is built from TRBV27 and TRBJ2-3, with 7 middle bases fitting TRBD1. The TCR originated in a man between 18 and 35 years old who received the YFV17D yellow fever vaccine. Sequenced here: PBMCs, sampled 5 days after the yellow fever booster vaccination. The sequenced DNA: TGTGCCAGCCGTCTACAGGGGCTGGAAGATACGCAGTATTTT. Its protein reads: CASRLQGLEDTQYF.